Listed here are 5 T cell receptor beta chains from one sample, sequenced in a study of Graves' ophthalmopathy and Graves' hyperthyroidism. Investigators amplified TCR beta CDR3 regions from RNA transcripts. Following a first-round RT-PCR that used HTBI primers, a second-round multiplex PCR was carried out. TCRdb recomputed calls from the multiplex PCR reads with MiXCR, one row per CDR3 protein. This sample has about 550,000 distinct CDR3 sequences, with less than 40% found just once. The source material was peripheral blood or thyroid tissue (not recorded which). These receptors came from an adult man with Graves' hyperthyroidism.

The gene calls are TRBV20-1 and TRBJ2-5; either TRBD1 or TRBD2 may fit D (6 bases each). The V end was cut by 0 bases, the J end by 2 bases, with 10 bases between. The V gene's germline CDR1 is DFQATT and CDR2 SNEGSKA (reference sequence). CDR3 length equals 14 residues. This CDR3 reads CSARDGGTQETQYF. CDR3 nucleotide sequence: TGCAGTGCTAGAGATGGGGGGACACAAGAGACCCAGTACTTC.

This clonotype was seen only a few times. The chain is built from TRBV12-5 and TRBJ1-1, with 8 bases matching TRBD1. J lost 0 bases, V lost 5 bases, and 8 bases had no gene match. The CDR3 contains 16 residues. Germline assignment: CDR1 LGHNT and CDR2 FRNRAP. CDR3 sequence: CASGLDRGVMNTEAFF. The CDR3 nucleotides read TGTGCTAGTGGTCTAGACAGGGGCGTCATGAACACTGAAGCTTTCTTT.

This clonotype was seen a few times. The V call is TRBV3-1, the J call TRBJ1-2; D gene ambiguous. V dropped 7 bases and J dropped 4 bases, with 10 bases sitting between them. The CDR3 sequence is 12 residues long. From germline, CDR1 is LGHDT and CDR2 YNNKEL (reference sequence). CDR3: CASTRYGYGYTF. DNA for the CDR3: TGTGCCAGCACCAGATATGGCTATGGCTACACCTTC.

The CDR3 here is CASSLGQFLETQYF. CDR3 in DNA: TGTGCCAGCAGCCTCGGACAGTTTCTGGAGACCCAGTACTTC. The chain combines TRBV7-3 with TRBJ2-5; D perhaps matches TRBD1 (6 bases). Trimming removed 5 bases from V and 5 bases from J, with 15 bases in between. Germline-derived CDR1 and CDR2 are SGHTA and FQGTGA. The CDR3 extends over 14 amino acids.

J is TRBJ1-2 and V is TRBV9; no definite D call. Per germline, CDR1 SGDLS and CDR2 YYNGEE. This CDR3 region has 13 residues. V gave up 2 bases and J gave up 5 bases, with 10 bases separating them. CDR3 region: CASSVDSGYGYTF. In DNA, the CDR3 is TGTGCCAGCAGCGTTGACTCGGGATATGGCTACACCTTC. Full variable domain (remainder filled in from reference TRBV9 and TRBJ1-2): DSGVTQTPKHLITATGQRVTLRCSPRSGDLSVYWYQQSLDQGLQFLIQYYNGEERAKGNILERFSAQQFPDLHSELNLSSLELGDSALYFCASSVDSGYGYTFGSGTRLTVV.